Described below is a single T cell receptor (beta chain) sequence and its context. This sample stems from a study of blood T cell repertoires in COVID-19. Looking at the study overall: Collection of acute and convalescent COVID-19 samples took place in the United States, Italy and Spain. From T cells, B-cell-depleted T cells, or PBMCs came the material, which was cDNA or gDNA.

Libraries were prepared by immunoSEQ multiplex PCR; TCRdb keeps only in-frame clonotypes and omits some of them. The sample carries around 30,000 clones, approximately 84% recorded once. CDR3 length equals 14 residues. V gave up 6 bases and J gave up 2 bases; unmatched junction bases: 5. Germline CDR1 reads MDHEN; CDR2 reads SYDVKM. This TCR was sampled from a woman of 80 years or more with acute or convalescent COVID-19. J is TRBJ2-3 and V is TRBV28, with 7 bases that match TRBD2. The sequencing sample was made of peripheral blood. The CDR3 DNA reads as TGTGCCAGCAGCCCAGCGGGACCCACAGATACGCAGTATTTT. This sequence encodes CASSPAGPTDTQYF.